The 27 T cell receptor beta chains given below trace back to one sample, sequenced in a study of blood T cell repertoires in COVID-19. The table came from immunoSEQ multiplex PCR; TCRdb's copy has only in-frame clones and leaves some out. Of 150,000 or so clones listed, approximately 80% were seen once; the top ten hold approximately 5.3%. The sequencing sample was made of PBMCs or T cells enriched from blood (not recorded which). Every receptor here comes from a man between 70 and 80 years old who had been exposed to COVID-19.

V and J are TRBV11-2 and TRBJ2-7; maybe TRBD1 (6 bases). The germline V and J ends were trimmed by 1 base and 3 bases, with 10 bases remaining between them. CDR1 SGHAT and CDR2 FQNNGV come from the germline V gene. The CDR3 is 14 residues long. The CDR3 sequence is CASSLGTDNYEQYF. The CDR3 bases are TGTGCCAGCAGCTTAGGGACAGACAACTACGAGCAGTACTTC.

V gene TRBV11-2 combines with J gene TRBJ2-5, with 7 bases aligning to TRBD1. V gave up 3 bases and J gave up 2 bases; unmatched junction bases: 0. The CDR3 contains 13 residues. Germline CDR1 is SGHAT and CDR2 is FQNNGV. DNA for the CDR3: TGTGCCAGCAGCTTGGGACAGCAAGAGACCCAGTACTTC. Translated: CASSLGQQETQYF.

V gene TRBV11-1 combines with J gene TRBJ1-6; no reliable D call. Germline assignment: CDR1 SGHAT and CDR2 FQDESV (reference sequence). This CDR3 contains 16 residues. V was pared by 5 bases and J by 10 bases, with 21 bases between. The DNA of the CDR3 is TGTGCCAGCAGCCAATCTGACCCTCAAACGGGGTCACCCCTCCACTTT. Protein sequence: CASSQSDPQTGSPLHF.

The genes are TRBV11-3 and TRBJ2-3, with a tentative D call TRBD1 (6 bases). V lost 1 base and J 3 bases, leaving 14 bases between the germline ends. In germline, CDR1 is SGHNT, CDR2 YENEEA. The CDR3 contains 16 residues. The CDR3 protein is CASSLGGAGATDTQYF. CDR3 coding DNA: TGTGCCAGCAGCTTAGGAGGGGCAGGGGCGACAGATACGCAGTATTTT.

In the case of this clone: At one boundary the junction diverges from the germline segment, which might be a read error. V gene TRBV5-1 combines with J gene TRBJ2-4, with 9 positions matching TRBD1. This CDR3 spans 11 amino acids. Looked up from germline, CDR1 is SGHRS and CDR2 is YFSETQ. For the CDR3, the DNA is TGCGCCAGCAGCTCCGGACAGGGGATGCACTTC. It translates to CASSSGQGMHF.

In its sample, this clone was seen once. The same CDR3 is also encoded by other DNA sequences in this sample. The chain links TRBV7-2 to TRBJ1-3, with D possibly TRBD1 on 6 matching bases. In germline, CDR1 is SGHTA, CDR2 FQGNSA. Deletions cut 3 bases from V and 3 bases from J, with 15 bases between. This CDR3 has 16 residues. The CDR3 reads CASSLAGRGSGNTIYF. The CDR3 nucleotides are TGTGCCAGCAGCTTGGCGGGCAGGGGAAGTGGAAACACCATATATTTT.

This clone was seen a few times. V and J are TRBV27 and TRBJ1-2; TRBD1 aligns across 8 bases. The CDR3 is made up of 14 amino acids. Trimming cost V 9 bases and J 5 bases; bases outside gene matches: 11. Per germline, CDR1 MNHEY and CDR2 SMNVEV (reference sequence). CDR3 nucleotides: TGTGCCAGTTCGTCTGCAGGGGGCGGTTATGGCTACACCTTC. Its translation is CASSSAGGGYGYTF.

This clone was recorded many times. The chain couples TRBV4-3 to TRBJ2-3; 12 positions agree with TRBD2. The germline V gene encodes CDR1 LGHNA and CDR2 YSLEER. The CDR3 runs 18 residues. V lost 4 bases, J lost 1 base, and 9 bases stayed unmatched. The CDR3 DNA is TGCGCCAGCAGCCGGGGGGCTAGCGGGAGGGCCGGCACAGATACGCAGTATTTT. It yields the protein CASSRGASGRAGTDTQYF.

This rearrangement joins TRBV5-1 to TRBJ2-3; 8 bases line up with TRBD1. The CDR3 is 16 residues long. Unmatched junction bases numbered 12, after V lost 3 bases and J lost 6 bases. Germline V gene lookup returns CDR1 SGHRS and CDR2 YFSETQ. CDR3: CASSSGQVVLGDTQYF. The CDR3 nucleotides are TGCGCCAGCAGCTCGGGACAGGTCGTTTTGGGGGATACGCAGTATTTT.

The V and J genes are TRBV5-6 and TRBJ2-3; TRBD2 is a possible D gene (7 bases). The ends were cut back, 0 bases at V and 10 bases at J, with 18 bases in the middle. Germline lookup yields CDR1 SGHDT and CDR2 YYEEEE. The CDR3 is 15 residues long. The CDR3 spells CASSLELRGDMAQYF. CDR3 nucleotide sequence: TGTGCCAGCAGCTTGGAGCTCCGGGGGGACATGGCGCAGTATTTT. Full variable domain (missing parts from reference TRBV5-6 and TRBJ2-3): DAGVTQSPTHLIKTRGQQVTLRCSPKSGHDTVSWYQQALGQGPQFIFQYYEEEERQRGNFPDRFSGHQFPNYSSELNVNALLLGDSALYLCASSLELRGDMAQYFGPGTRLTVL.

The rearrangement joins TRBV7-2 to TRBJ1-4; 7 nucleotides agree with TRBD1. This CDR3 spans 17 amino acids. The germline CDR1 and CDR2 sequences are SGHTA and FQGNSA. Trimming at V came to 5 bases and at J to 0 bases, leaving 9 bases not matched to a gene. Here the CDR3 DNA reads TGTGCCAGCAGCCGCACTGGGACAGAGACAACTAATGAAAAACTGTTTTTT. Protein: CASSRTGTETTNEKLFF. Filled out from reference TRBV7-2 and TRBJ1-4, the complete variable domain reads GAGVSQSPSNKVTEKGKDVELRCDPISGHTALYWYRQSLGQGLEFLIYFQGNSAPDKSGLPSDRFSAERTGGSVSTLTIQRTQQEDSAVYLCASSRTGTETTNEKLFFGSGTQLSVL.

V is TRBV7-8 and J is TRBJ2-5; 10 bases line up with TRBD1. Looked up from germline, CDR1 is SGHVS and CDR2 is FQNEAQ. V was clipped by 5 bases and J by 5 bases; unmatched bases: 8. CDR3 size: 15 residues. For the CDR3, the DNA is TGTGCCAGCAGCCGAGACAGGGGGCGCGTGGAGACCCAGTACTTC. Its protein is CASSRDRGRVETQYF. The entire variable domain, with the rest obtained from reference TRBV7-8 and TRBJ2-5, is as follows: GAGVSQSPRYKVAKRGQDVALRCDPISGHVSLFWYQQALGQGPEFLTYFQNEAQLDKSGLPSDRFFAERPEGSVSTLKIQRTQQEDSAVYLCASSRDRGRVETQYFGPGTRLLVL.

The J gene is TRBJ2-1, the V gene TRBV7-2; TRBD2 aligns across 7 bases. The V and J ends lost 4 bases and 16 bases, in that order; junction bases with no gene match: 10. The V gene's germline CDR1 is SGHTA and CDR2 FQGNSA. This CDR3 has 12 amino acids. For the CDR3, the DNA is TGTGCCAGCAGCTCTTACGGGGGGAGAGGATTCTTC. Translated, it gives CASSSYGGRGFF.

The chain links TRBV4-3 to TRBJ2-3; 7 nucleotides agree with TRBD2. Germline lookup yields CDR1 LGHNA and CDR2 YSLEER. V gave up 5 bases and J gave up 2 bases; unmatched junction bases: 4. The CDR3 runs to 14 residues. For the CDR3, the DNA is TGCGCCAGCAGCGCCCGGGACTACACAGATACGCAGTATTTT. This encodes CASSARDYTDTQYF.

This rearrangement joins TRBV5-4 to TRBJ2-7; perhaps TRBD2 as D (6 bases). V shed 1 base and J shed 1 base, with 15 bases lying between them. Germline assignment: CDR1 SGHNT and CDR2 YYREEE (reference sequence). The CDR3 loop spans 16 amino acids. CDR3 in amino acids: CASSLYSTAGSYEQYF. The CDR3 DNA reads TGTGCCAGCAGCTTGTACTCTACGGCGGGGTCCTACGAGCAGTACTTC. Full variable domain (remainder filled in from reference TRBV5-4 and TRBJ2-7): ETGVTQSPTHLIKTRGQQVTLRCSSQSGHNTVSWYQQALGQGPQFIFQYYREEENGRGNFPPRFSGLQFPNYSSELNVNALELDDSALYLCASSLYSTAGSYEQYFGPGTRLTVT.

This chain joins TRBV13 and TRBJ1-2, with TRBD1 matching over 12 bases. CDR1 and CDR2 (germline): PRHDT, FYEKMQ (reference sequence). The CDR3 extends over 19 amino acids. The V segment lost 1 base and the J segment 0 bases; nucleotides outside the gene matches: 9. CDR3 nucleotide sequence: TGTGCCAGCAGCTTAGTTACTCCGGGACAGGGGGCCCCTAACTATGGCTACACCTTC. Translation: CASSLVTPGQGAPNYGYTF.

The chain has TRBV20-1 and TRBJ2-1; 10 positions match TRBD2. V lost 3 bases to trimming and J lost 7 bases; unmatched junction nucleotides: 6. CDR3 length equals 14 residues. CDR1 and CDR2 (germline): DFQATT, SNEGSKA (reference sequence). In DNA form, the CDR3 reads TGCAGTGCTAGTCCCACTAGCGGGGCAAATGAGCAGTTCTTC. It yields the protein CSASPTSGANEQFF.

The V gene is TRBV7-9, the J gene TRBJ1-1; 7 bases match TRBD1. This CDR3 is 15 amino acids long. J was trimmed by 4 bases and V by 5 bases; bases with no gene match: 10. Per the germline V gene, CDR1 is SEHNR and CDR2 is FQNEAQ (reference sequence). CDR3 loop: CASSLGTALSTEAFF. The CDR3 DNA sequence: TGTGCCAGCAGCCTCGGGACAGCCCTGAGCACTGAAGCTTTCTTT.

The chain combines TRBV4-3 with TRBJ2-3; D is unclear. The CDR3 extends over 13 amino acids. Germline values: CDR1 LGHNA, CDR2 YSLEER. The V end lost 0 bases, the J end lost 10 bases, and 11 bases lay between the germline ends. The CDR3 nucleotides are TGCGCCAGCAGCCAAGAATTGCTATACCCGCAGTATTTT. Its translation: CASSQELLYPQYF.

The CDR3 region is CASRGGTGSYQPQHF. CDR3 bases: TGTGCCAGCAGGGGAGGGACAGGGAGTTATCAGCCCCAGCATTTT. The rearrangement uses TRBV2 and TRBJ1-5, with 9 bases lining up with TRBD1. Germline V gene lookup returns CDR1 SNHLY and CDR2 FYNNEI. The CDR3 loop spans 15 amino acids. The V segment lost 6 bases and the J segment 5 bases; nucleotides outside the gene matches: 8.

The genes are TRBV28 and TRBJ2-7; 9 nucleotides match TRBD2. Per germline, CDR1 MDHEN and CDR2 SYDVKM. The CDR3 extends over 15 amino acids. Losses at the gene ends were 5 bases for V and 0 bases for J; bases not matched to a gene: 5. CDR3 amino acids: CASSPAGGPSYEQYF. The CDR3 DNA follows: TGTGCCAGCAGTCCCGCGGGAGGGCCCTCCTACGAGCAGTACTTC.

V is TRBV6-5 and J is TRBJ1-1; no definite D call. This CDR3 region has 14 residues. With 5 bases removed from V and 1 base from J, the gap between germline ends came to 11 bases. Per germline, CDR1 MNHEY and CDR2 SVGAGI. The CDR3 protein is CASSPPNGNTEAFF. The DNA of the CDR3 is TGTGCCAGCAGTCCACCAAACGGGAACACTGAAGCTTTCTTT.

CDR3 DNA sequence: TGTGCCAGCGGAAGGGACAGGGGGCTTTCAGGCGGGGAGCTGTTTTTT. Encoded protein: CASGRDRGLSGGELFF. V gene TRBV19 combines with J gene TRBJ2-2; 12 bases align to TRBD1. The V gene's germline CDR1 is LNHDA and CDR2 SQIVND (reference sequence). The junction had 12 bases not matched to a gene; V was cut back by 9 bases and J by 7 bases. This CDR3 has 16 amino acids.

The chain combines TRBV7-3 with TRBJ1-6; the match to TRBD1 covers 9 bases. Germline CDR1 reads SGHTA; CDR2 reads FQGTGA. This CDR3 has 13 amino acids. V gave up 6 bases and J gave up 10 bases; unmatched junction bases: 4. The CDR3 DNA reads TGTGCCAGCAGGGACAGGGGTGAATCACCCCTCCACTTT. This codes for CASRDRGESPLHF.

CDR3 nucleotide sequence: TGTGCCAGCAGGGGTAGTGCGGGGGGTTGGGATGAGCAGTTCTTC. Translated: CASRGSAGGWDEQFF. This chain uses TRBV2 with TRBJ2-1; 8 nucleotides line up with TRBD2. CDR1 and CDR2 from the germline V gene are SNHLY and FYNNEI. The V segment lost 6 bases and the J segment 8 bases; nucleotides outside the gene matches: 12. The CDR3 length is 15 residues. Full variable domain (rest looked up from reference TRBV2 and TRBJ2-1): EPEVTQTPSHQVTQMGQEVILRCVPISNHLYFYWYRQILGQKVEFLVSFYNNEISEKSEIFDDQFSVERPDGSNFTLKIRSTKLEDSAMYFCASRGSAGGWDEQFFGPGTRLTVL.

CDR3 residues: CSFLGTLPINEQFF. The DNA of the CDR3 is TGCAGCTTCTTAGGGACACTTCCTATTAATGAGCAGTTCTTC. The rearrangement links TRBV29-1 to TRBJ2-1; weak D call: TRBD1 (6 bases). Germline V CDR1 and CDR2: SQVTM, ANQGSEA. Trimming stripped 8 bases from V and 7 bases from J, with 21 bases between. The CDR3 is 14 residues long.

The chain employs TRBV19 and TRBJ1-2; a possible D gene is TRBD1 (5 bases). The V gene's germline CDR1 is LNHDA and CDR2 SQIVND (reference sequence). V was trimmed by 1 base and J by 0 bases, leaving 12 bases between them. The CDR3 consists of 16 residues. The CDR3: CASSIAHRPSNYGYTF. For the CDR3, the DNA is TGTGCCAGTAGTATAGCCCACAGGCCTTCTAACTATGGCTACACCTTC.